This passage covers 18 T cell receptor beta chains from one sample sequenced in a study of cytotoxic CD8 clonotypes in ibrutinib-treated CLL. Using immunoSEQ multiplex PCR, the repertoire was profiled, and TCRdb retains in-frame clones only, with some absent. The sample has 140,000 to 150,000 clones, more than 75% seen once. The starting material was PBMCs, obtained after 24 months of ibrutinib treatment. These receptors originate from a human donor with chronic lymphocytic leukemia.

V gene TRBV6-5 combines with J gene TRBJ1-3, with D possibly TRBD1 on 5 matching bases. This CDR3 comprises 15 residues. Germline V gives CDR1 MNHEY, CDR2 SVGAGI. Trimming shortened V by 4 bases and J by 0 bases, and 10 bases separated the two germline ends. The CDR3 region has the DNA TGTGCCAGCAGTTTGAGGGGAGCCTCTGGAAACACCATATATTTT. Translating it yields CASSLRGASGNTIYF.

V and J are TRBV7-3 and TRBJ1-1; no reliable D call. Germline CDR1 SGHTA, CDR2 FQGTGA. The CDR3 length is 14 residues. V was shortened by 5 bases and J by 5 bases, with 15 bases between the two germline ends. The CDR3 nucleotides read TGTGCCAGCAGCCCCGACCCGGCGGGAACTGAAGCTTTCTTT. Translating gives CASSPDPAGTEAFF.

This chain uses TRBV27 with TRBJ1-2, with TRBD1 matching over 10 bases. Trimming took 5 bases from V and 8 from J; bases not matched to a gene: 8. In germline, CDR1 is MNHEY, CDR2 SMNVEV (reference sequence). This CDR3 spans 14 amino acids. This chain's CDR3 is CASSPRQGAHGYTF. CDR3 DNA: TGTGCCAGCAGTCCTAGACAGGGGGCGCACGGCTACACCTTC.

A few counts support this clone. The rearrangement joins TRBV5-1 to TRBJ2-1; tentative D call: TRBD1 (5 bases). Trimming took off 4 bases at V and 0 bases at J, with 11 bases between the two ends. Germline V lookup: CDR1 SGHRS, CDR2 YFSETQ. CDR3 length: 15 residues. The CDR3 region is CASSPDTNSYNEQFF. CDR3 DNA: TGCGCCAGCAGCCCGGACACCAACTCCTACAATGAGCAGTTCTTC.

The rearrangement uses TRBV7-2 and TRBJ2-5; 8 nucleotides line up with TRBD2. J gave up 4 bases and V 4 bases, and 5 bases lay outside the gene matches. The CDR3 runs to 14 residues. Germline CDR1 reads SGHTA; CDR2 reads FQGNSA. Here the CDR3 reads CASSWRLAPETQYF. In nucleotides, the CDR3 is TGTGCCAGCAGCTGGCGACTAGCGCCAGAGACCCAGTACTTC.

The V gene is TRBV19, the J gene TRBJ2-2, with D unresolved. Germline V lookup: CDR1 LNHDA, CDR2 SQIVND (reference sequence). V dropped 1 base and J dropped 4 bases, with 7 bases sitting between them. The CDR3 has 14 amino acids. The CDR3 DNA is TGTGCCAGTAGTATAGCGCACCTCACCGGGGAGCTGTTTTTT. It is translated as CASSIAHLTGELFF.

The chain combines TRBV9 with TRBJ2-3; TRBD2 is a possible D gene (6 bases). Germline V gives CDR1 SGDLS, CDR2 YYNGEE. Trimming took 0 bases from V and 5 from J, leaving 7 bases between them. This CDR3 has 13 residues. Here the CDR3 reads CASSVGSGDTQYF. CDR3 coding DNA: TGTGCCAGCAGCGTAGGTAGCGGAGATACGCAGTATTTT.

J is TRBJ2-5 and V is TRBV19; 8 bases match TRBD2. Trimming removed 3 bases from V and 5 bases from J; junction bases left unmatched: 2. CDR1 LNHDA and CDR2 SQIVND come from the germline V gene (reference sequence). This CDR3 is 13 amino acids long. The CDR3 DNA is TGTGCCAGTAGTATCGGGGGGGTGGAGACCCAGTACTTC. It encodes CASSIGGVETQYF. The full variable domain, its missing parts supplied by reference TRBV19 and TRBJ2-5, is DGGITQSPKYLFRKEGQNVTLSCEQNLNHDAMYWYRQDPGQGLRLIYYSQIVNDFQKGDIAEGYSVSREKKESFPLTVTSAQKNPTAFYLCASSIGGVETQYFGPGTRLLVL.

The count of this clone is one. The gene calls are TRBV7-2 and TRBJ1-4; D unresolved. The germline V gene encodes CDR1 SGHTA and CDR2 FQGNSA. V was cut by 6 bases and J by 7 bases, with 15 bases left in between. The CDR3 contains 14 residues. The CDR3 coding sequence is TGTGCCAGCAGGGAAAGCCGGCTGGGTGAAAAACTGTTTTTT. Amino acid sequence: CASRESRLGEKLFF.

V is TRBV9 and J is TRBJ2-2, with 15 bases identical to TRBD2. Germline CDR1 reads SGDLS; CDR2 reads YYNGEE. V was pared by 3 bases and J by 3 bases, with 9 bases of the junction left unmatched. The length of the CDR3 is 19 residues. The CDR3 protein is CASSAPGLAGGSDTGELFF. The CDR3 DNA sequence: TGTGCCAGCAGCGCCCCGGGACTAGCGGGAGGATCGGACACCGGGGAGCTGTTTTTT.

The chain uses TRBV11-3 and TRBJ2-2; D not resolved. The V gene's germline CDR1 is SGHNT and CDR2 YENEEA. Trimming left V 1 base short and J 1 base short, with 4 bases between. CDR3 length: 14 amino acids. CDR3 bases: TGTGCCAGCAGCTTAGGGATGAACACCGGGGAGCTGTTTTTT. Residues: CASSLGMNTGELFF.

The chain recombines TRBV6-5 with TRBJ2-5; D remains ambiguous. Trimming removed 0 bases at V and 5 bases at J, with 10 bases between. Germline loops: CDR1 MNHEY, CDR2 SVGAGI. The CDR3 covers 14 residues. The CDR3 DNA sequence: TGTGCCAGCAGTTACTCGAGTGTATATGAGACCCAGTACTTC. Protein product: CASSYSSVYETQYF.

The chain links TRBV7-2 to TRBJ1-4; D is perhaps TRBD1 (5 bases). Germline V lookup: CDR1 SGHTA, CDR2 FQGNSA. This CDR3 is built from 15 residues. Trimming shortened V by 5 bases and J by 5 bases, and 15 bases separated the two germline ends. The CDR3 loop reads CASSITGTGNEKLFF. The DNA of the CDR3 is TGTGCCAGCAGCATAACCGGGACGGGGAATGAAAAACTGTTTTTT.

The CDR3: CASSAGTQPGETQYF. The CDR3 region has the DNA TGCGCCAGCAGCGCAGGGACCCAACCGGGAGAGACCCAGTACTTC. The chain has TRBV5-1 and TRBJ2-5; D assignment may be TRBD1 or TRBD2 (5 bases each). V lost 4 bases, J lost 4 bases, and 17 bases lay in between. The CDR3 spans 15 residues. Germline CDR1 and CDR2: SGHRS and YFSETQ.

The rearrangement links TRBV5-1 to TRBJ1-1, with TRBD1 matching over 9 bases. Germline V gives CDR1 SGHRS, CDR2 YFSETQ. The CDR3 loop spans 14 amino acids. V lost 5 bases to trimming and J lost 6 bases; unmatched junction nucleotides: 8. CDR3 sequence reads: CASSSTGGDAEAFF. In DNA form, the CDR3 reads TGCGCCAGCAGTTCAACAGGGGGCGACGCTGAAGCTTTCTTT.

V gene TRBV7-2 combines with J gene TRBJ2-4; D might be TRBD1 or TRBD2, each matching 7 bases. The germline V and J ends were trimmed by 11 bases and 8 bases, with 19 bases remaining between them. The germline V gene encodes CDR1 SGHTA and CDR2 FQGNSA. This CDR3 spans 13 amino acids. The CDR3 sequence is CASGEGAGDIQYF. CDR3 nucleotide sequence: TGTGCCTCCGGGGAGGGGGCTGGGGACATTCAGTACTTC.

This chain joins TRBV7-8 and TRBJ2-3, with D perhaps TRBD1 (6 bases). Looked up from germline, CDR1 is SGHVS and CDR2 is FQNEAQ. The V gene lost 2 bases and the J gene lost 1 base, with 16 bases spanning the gap. The CDR3 has 17 residues. CDR3 region: CASSLRSGTIGTDTQYF. CDR3 DNA sequence: TGTGCCAGCAGCTTACGGTCTGGGACAATAGGCACAGATACGCAGTATTTT.

The rearrangement links TRBV5-1 to TRBJ2-7, with TRBD1 as a possible D gene (6 bases). Germline-derived CDR1 and CDR2 are SGHRS and YFSETQ. V lost 4 bases and J 1 base, leaving 12 bases between the germline ends. The CDR3 has 14 amino acids. In DNA form, the CDR3 reads TGCGCCAGCAGCACAAGACAGGTATCCTACGAGCAGTACTTC. It encodes CASSTRQVSYEQYF. The whole variable domain, remainder taken from reference TRBV5-1 and TRBJ2-7, is KAGVTQTPRYLIKTRGQQVTLSCSPISGHRSVSWYQQTPGQGLQFLFEYFSETQRNKGNFPGRFSGRQFSNSRSEMNVSTLELGDSALYLCASSTRQVSYEQYFGPGTRLTVT.